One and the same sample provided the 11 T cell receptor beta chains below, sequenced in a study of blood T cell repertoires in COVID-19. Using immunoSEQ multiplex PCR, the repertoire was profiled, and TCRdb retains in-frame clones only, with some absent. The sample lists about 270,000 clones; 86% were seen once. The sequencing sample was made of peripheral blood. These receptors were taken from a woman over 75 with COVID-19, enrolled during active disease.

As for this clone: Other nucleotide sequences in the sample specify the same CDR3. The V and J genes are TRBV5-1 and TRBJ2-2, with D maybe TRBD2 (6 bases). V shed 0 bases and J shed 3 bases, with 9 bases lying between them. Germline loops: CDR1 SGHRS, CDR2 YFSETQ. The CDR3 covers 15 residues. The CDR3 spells CASSLGGGDTGELFF. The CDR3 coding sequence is TGCGCCAGCAGCTTGGGTGGCGGGGACACCGGGGAGCTGTTTTTT.

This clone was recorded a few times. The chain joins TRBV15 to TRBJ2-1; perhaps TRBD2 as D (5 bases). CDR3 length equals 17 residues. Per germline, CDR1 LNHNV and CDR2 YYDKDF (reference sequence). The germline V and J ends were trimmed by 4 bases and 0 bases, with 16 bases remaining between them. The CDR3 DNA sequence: TGTGCCACCAGCAAATTACGGACTCAGAGCTCCTACAATGAGCAGTTCTTC. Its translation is CATSKLRTQSSYNEQFF. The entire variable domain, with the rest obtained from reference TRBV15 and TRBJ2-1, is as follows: DAMVIQNPRYQVTQFGKPVTLSCSQTLNHNVMYWYQQKSSQAPKLLFHYYDKDFNNEADTPDNFQSRRPNTSFCFLDIRSPGLGDTAMYLCATSKLRTQSSYNEQFFGPGTRLTVL.

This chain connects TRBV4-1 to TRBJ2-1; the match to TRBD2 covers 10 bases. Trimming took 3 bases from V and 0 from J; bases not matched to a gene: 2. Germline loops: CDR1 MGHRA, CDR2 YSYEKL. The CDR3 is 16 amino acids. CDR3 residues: CASSHSGGSSYNEQFF. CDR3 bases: TGCGCCAGCAGCCATAGCGGGGGGAGCTCCTACAATGAGCAGTTCTTC.

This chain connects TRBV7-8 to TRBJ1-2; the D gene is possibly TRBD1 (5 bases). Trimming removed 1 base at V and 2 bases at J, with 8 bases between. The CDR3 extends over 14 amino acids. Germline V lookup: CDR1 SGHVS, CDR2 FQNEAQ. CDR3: CASSLGTPNYGYTF. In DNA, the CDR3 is TGTGCCAGCAGCTTAGGGACACCAAACTATGGCTACACCTTC.

The CDR3 loop reads CASSVMQGAGNTIYF. CDR3 nucleotide sequence: TGTGCCAGCAGCGTAATGCAGGGTGCAGGAAACACCATATATTTT. The chain links TRBV9 to TRBJ1-3, with D possibly being TRBD1 (5 bases). This CDR3 contains 15 residues. Per the germline V gene, CDR1 is SGDLS and CDR2 is YYNGEE. V was trimmed by 1 base and J by 4 bases, leaving 12 bases between them.

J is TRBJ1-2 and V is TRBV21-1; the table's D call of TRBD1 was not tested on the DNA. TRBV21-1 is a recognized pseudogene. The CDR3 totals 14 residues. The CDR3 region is CASSQDGTGTGYTF. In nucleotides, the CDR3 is TGTGCCAGCAGCCAAGACGGGACAGGGACTGGCTACACCTTC.

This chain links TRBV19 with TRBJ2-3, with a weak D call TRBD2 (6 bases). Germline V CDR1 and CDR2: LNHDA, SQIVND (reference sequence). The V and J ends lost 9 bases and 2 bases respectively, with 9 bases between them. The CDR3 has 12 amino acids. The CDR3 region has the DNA TGTGCCAGCACTAGCTTCACAGATACGCAGTATTTT. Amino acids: CASTSFTDTQYF. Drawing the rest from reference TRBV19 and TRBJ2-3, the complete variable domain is DGGITQSPKYLFRKEGQNVTLSCEQNLNHDAMYWYRQDPGQGLRLIYYSQIVNDFQKGDIAEGYSVSREKKESFPLTVTSAQKNPTAFYLCASTSFTDTQYFGPGTRLTVL.

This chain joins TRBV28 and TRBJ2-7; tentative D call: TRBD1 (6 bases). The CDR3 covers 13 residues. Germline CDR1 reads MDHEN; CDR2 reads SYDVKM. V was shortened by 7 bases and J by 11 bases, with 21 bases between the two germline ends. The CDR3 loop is CASNPGDNREKYF. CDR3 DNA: TGTGCCAGCAATCCTGGGGACAACAGGGAAAAGTACTTC.

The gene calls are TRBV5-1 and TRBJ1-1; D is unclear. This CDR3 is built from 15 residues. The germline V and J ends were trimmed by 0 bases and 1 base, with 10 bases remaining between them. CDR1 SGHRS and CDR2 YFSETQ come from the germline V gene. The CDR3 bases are TGCGCCAGCAGCTTGGTTCCTACCTCGAACACTGAAGCTTTCTTT. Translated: CASSLVPTSNTEAFF. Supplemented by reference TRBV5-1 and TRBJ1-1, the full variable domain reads KAGVTQTPRYLIKTRGQQVTLSCSPISGHRSVSWYQQTPGQGLQFLFEYFSETQRNKGNFPGRFSGRQFSNSRSEMNVSTLELGDSALYLCASSLVPTSNTEAFFGQGTRLTVV.

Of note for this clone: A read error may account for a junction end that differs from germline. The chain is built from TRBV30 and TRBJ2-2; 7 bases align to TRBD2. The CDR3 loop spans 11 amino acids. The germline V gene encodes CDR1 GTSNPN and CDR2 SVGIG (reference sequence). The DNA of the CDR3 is TGTGCCTGGAGTGCCGGCGGGGGGCTGTTTTTT. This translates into CAWSAGGGLFF.

The CDR3 bases are TGTGCCAGCTCATATGAGCGTGATACGCAGTATTTT. Encoded protein: CASSYERDTQYF. This chain connects TRBV18 to TRBJ2-3; the D is unclear. The CDR3 has 12 residues. The germline V gene encodes CDR1 KGHSH and CDR2 LQKENI. Trimming pared 5 bases from V and 6 bases from J, leaving 9 bases between. The whole variable domain, remainder taken from reference TRBV18 and TRBJ2-3, is NAGVMQNPRHLVRRRGQEARLRCSPMKGHSHVYWYRQLPEEGLKFMVYLQKENIIDESGMPKERFSAEFPKEGPSILRIQQVVRGDSAAYFCASSYERDTQYFGPGTRLTVL.